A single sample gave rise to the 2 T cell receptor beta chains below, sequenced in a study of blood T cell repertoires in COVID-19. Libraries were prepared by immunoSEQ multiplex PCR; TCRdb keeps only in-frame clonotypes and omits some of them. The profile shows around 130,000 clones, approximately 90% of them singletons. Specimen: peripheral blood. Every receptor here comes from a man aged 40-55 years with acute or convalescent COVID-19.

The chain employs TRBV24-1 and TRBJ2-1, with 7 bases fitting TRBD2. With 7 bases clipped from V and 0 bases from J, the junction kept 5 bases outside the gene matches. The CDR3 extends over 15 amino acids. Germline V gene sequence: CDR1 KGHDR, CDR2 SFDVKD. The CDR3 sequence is CATSMGGSSYNEQFF. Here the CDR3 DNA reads TGTGCCACCAGCATGGGGGGGAGCTCCTACAATGAGCAGTTCTTC.

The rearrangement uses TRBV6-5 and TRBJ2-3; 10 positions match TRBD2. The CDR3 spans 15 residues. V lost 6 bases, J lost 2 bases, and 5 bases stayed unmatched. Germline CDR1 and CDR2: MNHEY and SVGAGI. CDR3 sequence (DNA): TGTGCCAGCAGACGGACTAGCGGCAACACAGATACGCAGTATTTT. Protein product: CASRRTSGNTDTQYF.